A selection of T cell receptor beta chains follows, all from one sample in a study of blood T cells in healthy people across ages. TCRdb called the 5' RACE reads again in MiXCR, with one record for every CDR3 protein. The sample carries around 800,000 distinct CDR3 sequences, roughly 53% recorded once. Sequencing was done on a sample of blood. These receptors were obtained from a man aged 80 or over in good health. Both conserved end residues are part of each CDR3. A D gene is named only where the DNA matches it firmly. Size tells how often a clone was seen (once, few, many) or the class of an expanded clone, and some rows leave it out.

>TRBJ2-7|once|TRBD2|TRBV2
TGTGCCAGCAGTTGGGAGGTAGCGGGAGACGAGCAGTACTTC
CASSWEVAGDEQYF
>TRBJ2-1|.|TRBD2|TRBV2
TGTGCCAGCAGGGCCGGGACTAGCGGGAGTCGATCCTACAATGAGCAGTTCTTC
CASRAGTSGSRSYNEQFF
>TRBJ2-1|.|TRBD1|TRBV29-1
TGCAGCGTCCAGGGGACAGGGGTAGGCAATGAGCAGTTCTTC
CSVQGTGVGNEQFF
>TRBJ2-1|few|TRBD2|TRBV5-1
TGCGCCAGCAGCTTGAGCGGGAGAGAGATAAATGAGCAGTTCTTC
CASSLSGREINEQFF
>TRBJ2-3|.|.|TRBV6-5
TGTGCCAGCAGTTACTTAGCGGCAAGCACAGATACGCAGTATTTT
CASSYLAASTDTQYF
>TRBJ2-1|.|.|TRBV10-2
TGCGCCAGCAGTAGATACCCGGAGCAGTTCTTC
CASSRYPEQFF
>TRBJ1-5|.|TRBD1|TRBV20-1
TGCAGTGCTATTACAGGGGTCAATCAGCCCCAGCATTTT
CSAITGVNQPQHF
>TRBJ2-1|.|.|TRBV21-1
TGTGCCAGCAGCAAAGCTAGCCCAGACGACTACAATGAGCAGTTCTTC
CASSKASPDDYNEQFF
>TRBJ2-2|.|.|TRBV5-5
TGTGCCAGCAGCATGCGGGTCCTGGCCGCCGGGGAGCTGTTTTTT
CASSMRVLAAGELFF
>TRBJ2-7|.|.|TRBV20-1
TGCAGTGCTAGGGGGGACAACATTGGATCCTACGAGCAGTACTTC
CSARGDNIGSYEQYF
>TRBJ2-7|.|.|TRBV2
TGTGCCAGCACAGTAGGTCCCCTCTACGAGCAGTACTTC
CASTVGPLYEQYF
>TRBJ1-4|.|TRBD1|TRBV7-6
TGTGCCAGCAGCTTAGCAACAGGGGCCTATGAAAAACTGTTTTTT
CASSLATGAYEKLFF
>TRBJ1-6|.|.|TRBV12-3/TRBV12-4
TGTGCCAGCAGCAGCAGGGCCTATAATTCACCCCTCCACTTT
CASSSRAYNSPLHF
>TRBJ1-1|few|.|TRBV20-1
TGCAGTGCTAGAGATAGTGCGGGGGGGGTTGAAGCTTTCTTT
CSARDSAGGVEAFF
>TRBJ2-6|.|.|TRBV24-1
TGTGCCACCCTTGAAGGGGCTGGGGCCAACGTCCTGACTTTC
CATLEGAGANVLTF
>TRBJ1-1|.|.|TRBV28
.
CASSFFGPNTEAFF